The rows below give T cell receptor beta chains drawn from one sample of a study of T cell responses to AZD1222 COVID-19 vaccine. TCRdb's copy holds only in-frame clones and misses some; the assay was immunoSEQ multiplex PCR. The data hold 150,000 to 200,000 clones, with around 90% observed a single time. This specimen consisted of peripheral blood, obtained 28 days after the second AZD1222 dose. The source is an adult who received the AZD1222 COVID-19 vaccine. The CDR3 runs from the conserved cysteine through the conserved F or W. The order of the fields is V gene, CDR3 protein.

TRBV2,CASSKFGTGTDTQYF
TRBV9,CASSVVGGMNTEAFF
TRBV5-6,CASSLRTLRWAGYTF
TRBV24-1,CATSPPGRGGQETQYF
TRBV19,CASSSPGTVNTGELFF
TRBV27,CASSFGTGPYEQYF
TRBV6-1,CASSERLGRIEAFF
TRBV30,CAWSRQGNQPQHF
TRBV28,CANRGSTGELFF
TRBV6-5,CASSYLQGAANTEAFF
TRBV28,CASSPMGYSNQPQHF
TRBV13,CASSLGGQGGGYTF
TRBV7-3,CASSQQGYRGYTF
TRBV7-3,CASSLYGGANTGELFF
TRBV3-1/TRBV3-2,CASSQDRYTNTGELFF
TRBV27,CASSPGVGLDTGELFF
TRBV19,CASTMRWNEEQYF
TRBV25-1,CASSEPQGVGGYTF
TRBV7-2,CASSSSGTQETQYF
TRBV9,CASSVVGARGNTIYF
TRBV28,CASDAPGTRKETQYF
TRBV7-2,CASSLAPGGGEEKLFF
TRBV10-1,CASNVAGGDTQYF
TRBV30,CAWSRDSNSPLHF
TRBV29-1,CSVVSGANTEAFF
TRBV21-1,CASSMGPRGPSAKNIQYF
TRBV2,CASRGTSYNTGELFF
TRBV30,CAWSVPGITYEQYF
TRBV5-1,CASSLTRGGETQYF
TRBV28,CASSPGAGANVLTF
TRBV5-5,CASSLWVGIVQPQHF
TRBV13,CASSLEREGLEEREF
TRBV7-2,CASSFIESRGYTF
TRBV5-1,CASSPRPYNEQFF
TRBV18,CASSPSSSSNEQFF
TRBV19,CASTWGRRWGYPREETQYF
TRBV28,CASSPQGQGRETQYF
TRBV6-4,CASSGDQDGYTF
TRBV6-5,CASSYVPGGSYEQYF
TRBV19,CASSMRAESNVLTF
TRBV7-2,CASSLKGGGNSPLHF
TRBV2,CASSEVWASTDTQYF
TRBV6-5,CASTRQQGNNSPLHF
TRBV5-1,CASSATVSGNTQYF
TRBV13,CASSQQGPLAKNIQYF
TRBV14,CASSPAQPNEQFF
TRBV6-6,CASSPTGSDSGNYGYTF
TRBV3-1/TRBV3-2,CASSPIIKRENTIYF
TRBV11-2,CASSAVSVVGQYF
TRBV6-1,CASSEDGTGRNSPLHF